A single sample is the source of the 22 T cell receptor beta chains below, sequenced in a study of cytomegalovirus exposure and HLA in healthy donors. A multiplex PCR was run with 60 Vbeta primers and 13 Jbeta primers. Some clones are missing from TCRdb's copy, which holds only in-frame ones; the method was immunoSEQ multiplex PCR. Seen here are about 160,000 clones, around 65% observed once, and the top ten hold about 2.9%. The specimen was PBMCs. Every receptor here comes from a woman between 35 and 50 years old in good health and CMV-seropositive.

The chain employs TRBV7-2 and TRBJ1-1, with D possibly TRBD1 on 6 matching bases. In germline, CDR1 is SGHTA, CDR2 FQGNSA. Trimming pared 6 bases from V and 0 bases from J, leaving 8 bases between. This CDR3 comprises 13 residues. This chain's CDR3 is CASSTGMNTEAFF. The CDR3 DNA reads TGTGCCAGCAGTACAGGGATGAACACTGAAGCTTTCTTT.

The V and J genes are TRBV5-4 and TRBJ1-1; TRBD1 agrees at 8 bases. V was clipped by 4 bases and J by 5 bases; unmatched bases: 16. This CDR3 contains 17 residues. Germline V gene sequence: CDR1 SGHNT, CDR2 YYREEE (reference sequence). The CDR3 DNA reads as TGTGCCAGCAGCCCACTTCCCACTATGACAGGGGCAACTGAAGCTTTCTTT. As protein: CASSPLPTMTGATEAFF.

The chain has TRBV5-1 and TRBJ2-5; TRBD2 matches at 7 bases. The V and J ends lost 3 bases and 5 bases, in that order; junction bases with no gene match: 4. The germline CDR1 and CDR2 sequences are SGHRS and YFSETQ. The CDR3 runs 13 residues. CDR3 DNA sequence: TGCGCCAGCAGCTCAGCCGGGGGGGAGACCCAGTACTTC. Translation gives CASSSAGGETQYF.

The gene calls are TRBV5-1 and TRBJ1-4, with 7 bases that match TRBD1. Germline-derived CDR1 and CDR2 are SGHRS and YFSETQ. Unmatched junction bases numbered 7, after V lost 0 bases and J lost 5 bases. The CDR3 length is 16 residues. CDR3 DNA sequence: TGCGCCAGCAGCTTGGTGACAGGGAAGGGGAATGAAAAACTGTTTTTT. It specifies CASSLVTGKGNEKLFF. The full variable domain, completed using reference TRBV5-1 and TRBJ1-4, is KAGVTQTPRYLIKTRGQQVTLSCSPISGHRSVSWYQQTPGQGLQFLFEYFSETQRNKGNFPGRFSGRQFSNSRSEMNVSTLELGDSALYLCASSLVTGKGNEKLFFGSGTQLSVL.

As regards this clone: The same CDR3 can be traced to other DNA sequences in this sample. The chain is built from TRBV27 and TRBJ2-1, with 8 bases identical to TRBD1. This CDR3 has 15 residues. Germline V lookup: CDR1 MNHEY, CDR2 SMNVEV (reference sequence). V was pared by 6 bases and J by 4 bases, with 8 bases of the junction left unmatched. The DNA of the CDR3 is TGTGCCAGCAGCTCTGGGACAGGAGGGTACAATGAGCAGTTCTTC. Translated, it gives CASSSGTGGYNEQFF.

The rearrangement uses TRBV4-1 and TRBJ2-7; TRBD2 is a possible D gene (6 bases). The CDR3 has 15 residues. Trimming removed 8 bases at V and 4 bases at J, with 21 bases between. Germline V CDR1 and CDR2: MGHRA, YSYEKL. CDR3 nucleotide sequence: TGCGCCAGCGAGCAGATGGAGGGATCTCGGTACGAGCAGTACTTC. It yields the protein CASEQMEGSRYEQYF.

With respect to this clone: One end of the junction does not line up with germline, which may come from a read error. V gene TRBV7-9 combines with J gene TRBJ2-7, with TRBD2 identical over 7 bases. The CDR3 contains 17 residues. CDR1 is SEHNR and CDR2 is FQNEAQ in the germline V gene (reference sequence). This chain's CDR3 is CSSRPRTSTAGEYEQYF. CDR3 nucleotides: TGTTCCAGCAGACCAAGAACTTCGACGGCGGGGGAATACGAGCAGTACTTC. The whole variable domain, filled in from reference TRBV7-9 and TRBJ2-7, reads DTGVSQNPRHKITKRGQNVTFRCDPISEHNRLYWYRQTLGQGPEFLTYFQNEAQLEKSRLLSDRFSAERPKGSFSTLEIQRTEQGDSAMYLCSSRPRTSTAGEYEQYFGPGTRLTVT.

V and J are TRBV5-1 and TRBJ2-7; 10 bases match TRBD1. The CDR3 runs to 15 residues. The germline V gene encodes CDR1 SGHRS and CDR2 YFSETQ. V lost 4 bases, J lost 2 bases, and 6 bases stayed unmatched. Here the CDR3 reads CASSIETGGPYEQYF. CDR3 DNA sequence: TGCGCCAGCAGCATTGAGACAGGGGGCCCCTACGAGCAGTACTTC.

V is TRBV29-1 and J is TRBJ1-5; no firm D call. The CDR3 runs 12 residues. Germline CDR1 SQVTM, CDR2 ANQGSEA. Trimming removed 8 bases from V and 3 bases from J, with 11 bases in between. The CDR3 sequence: CSTWAPNQPQHF. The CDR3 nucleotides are TGCAGCACTTGGGCACCCAATCAGCCCCAGCATTTT.

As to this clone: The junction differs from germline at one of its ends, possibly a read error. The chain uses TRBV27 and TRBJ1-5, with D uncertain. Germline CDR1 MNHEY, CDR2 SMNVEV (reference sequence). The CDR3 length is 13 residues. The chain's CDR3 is CASSFRSEQPQNF. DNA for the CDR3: TGTGCCAGCAGTTTCCGTTCGGAGCAGCCCCAGAATTTT.

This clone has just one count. DNA for the CDR3: TGTGCCAGCTGCCTTGGGACAGGACCCTACGAGCAGTACTTC. It yields the protein CASCLGTGPYEQYF. This sequence joins TRBV6-1 and TRBJ2-7; 8 nucleotides align to TRBD1. Germline CDR1 MNHNS, CDR2 SASEGT. The trim removed 8 bases at V and 2 bases at J, leaving 8 bases unmatched. This CDR3 has 14 residues.

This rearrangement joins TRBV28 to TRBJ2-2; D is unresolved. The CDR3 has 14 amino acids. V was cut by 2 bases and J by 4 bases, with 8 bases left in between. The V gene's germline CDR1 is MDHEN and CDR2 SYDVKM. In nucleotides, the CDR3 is TGTGCCAGCAGTTTACCCGGGTTCACCGGGGAGCTGTTTTTT. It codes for CASSLPGFTGELFF.

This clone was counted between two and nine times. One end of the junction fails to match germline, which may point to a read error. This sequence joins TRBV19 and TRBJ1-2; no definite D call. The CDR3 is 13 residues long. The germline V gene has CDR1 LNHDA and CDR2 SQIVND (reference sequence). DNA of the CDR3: TGTGCCAGTACCCAACTAGGATTTTATGGCTACCCCTTC. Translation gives CASTQLGFYGYPF.

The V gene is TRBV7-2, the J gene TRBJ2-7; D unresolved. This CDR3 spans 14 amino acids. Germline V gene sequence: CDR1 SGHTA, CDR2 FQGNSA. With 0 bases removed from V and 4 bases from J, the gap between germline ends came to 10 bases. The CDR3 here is CASSLAPDSYEQYF. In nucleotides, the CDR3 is TGTGCCAGCAGCTTAGCCCCCGACTCTTACGAGCAGTACTTC.

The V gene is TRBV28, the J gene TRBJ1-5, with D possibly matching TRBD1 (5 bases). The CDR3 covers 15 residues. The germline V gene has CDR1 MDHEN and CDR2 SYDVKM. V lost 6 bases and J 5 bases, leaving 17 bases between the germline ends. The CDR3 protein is CASRTGLLSDQPQHF. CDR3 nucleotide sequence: TGTGCCAGCAGAACGGGACTCCTCTCGGATCAGCCCCAGCATTTT.

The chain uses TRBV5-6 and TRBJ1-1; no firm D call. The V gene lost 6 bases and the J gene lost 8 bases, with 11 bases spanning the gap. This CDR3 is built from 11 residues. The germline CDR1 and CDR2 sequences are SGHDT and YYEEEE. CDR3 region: CASTNTKEAFF. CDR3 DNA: TGTGCCAGCACCAACACTAAAGAAGCTTTCTTT.

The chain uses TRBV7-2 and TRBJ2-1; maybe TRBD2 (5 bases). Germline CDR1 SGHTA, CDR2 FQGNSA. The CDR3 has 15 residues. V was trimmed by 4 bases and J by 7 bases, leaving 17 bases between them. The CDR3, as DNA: TGTGCCAGCAGCTCCGCCCGGACTGGCGATAATGAGCAGTTCTTC. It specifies CASSSARTGDNEQFF.

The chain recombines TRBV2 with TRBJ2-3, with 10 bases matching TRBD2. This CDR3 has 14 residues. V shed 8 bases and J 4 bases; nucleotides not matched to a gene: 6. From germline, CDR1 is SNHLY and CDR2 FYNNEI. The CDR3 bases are TGTGCCAGCCAGCTAGCGGGAGCCGCAGATACGCAGTATTTT. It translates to CASQLAGAADTQYF.

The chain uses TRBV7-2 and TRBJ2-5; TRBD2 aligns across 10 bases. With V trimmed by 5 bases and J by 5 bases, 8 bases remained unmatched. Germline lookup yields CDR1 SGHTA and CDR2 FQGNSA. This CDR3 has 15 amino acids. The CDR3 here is CASSASGGARETQYF. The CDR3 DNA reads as TGTGCCAGCAGCGCGAGCGGGGGGGCGAGGGAGACCCAGTACTTC.

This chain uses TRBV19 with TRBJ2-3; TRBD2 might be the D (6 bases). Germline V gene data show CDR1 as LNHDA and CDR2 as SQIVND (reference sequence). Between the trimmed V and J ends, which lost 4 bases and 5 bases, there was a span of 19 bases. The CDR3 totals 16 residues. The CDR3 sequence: CASSSPGTVPGDTQYF. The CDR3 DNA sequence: TGTGCCAGTAGTAGCCCCGGGACTGTCCCAGGAGATACGCAGTATTTT.

The chain's CDR3 is CASSQLSNEQFF. As DNA, the CDR3 is TGTGCCAGCTCACAACTTAGTAATGAGCAGTTCTTC. J is TRBJ2-1 and V is TRBV18; D not resolved. The germline CDR1 and CDR2 sequences are KGHSH and LQKENI. V gave up 4 bases and J gave up 7 bases, with 8 bases separating them. CDR3 length equals 12 residues.

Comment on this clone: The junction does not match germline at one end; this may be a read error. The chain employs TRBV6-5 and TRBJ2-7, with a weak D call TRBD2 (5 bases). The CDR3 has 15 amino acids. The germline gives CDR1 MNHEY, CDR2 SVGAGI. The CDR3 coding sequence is TGTGCCAGCAGTTACATCGTGGGGAGCTCCCACGAGCAGTACTTC. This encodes CASSYIVGSSHEQYF.